Sequencing of this T cell receptor beta chain was carried out in a study of Ad26.COV2.S vaccination and SARS-CoV-2 variants. Overall study: Intramuscularly, Ad26.COV2.S was given either once or twice, 56 days apart.

There are 14 residues in the CDR3. Trimming pared 4 bases from V and 2 bases from J, leaving 12 bases between. Germline CDR1 is LGHNA and CDR2 is YSLEER. Sample treatment: around 19 received Ad26.COV2.S at low or high dose, single or two shots; roughly 5 received placebo; per-sample allocation not given. Vaccine and placebo recipients were sampled on day 63 after the first injection. An Ad26 vector carrying the Wuhan-strain SARS-CoV-2 spike served as the vaccine. Sequencing used immunoSEQ multiplex PCR; TCRdb keeps in-frame clones, though not all of them. The sample has approximately 450,000 clones, around nine tenths seen once; the top ten hold 9% to 15%. Notes on the study in general: Placebo recipients and vaccine recipients were similar in non-spike TCR breadth.

This clone has a handful of counts. Its cognate antigen is unknown. V usage is TRBV4-3 and J usage is TRBJ2-7; possibly TRBD1 for D (6 bases). The receptor was isolated from a person between 18 and 60 years old who received the Ad26.COV2.S COVID-19 vaccine or a placebo. Sequencing used peripheral blood, obtained in a trial of Ad26.COV2.S vaccine versus placebo. The CDR3 sequence: CASSPGAGTYEQYF. In nucleotides, the CDR3 is TGCGCCAGCAGCCCAGGGGCAGGGACCTACGAGCAGTACTTC.